Below are 19 T cell receptor beta chains sequenced from a single sample in a study of T-cell reconstitution after alpha-beta-depleted transplantation in children. Unique molecular identifiers were incorporated when the TCRbeta library was constructed. TCRdb used MiXCR to reprocess the PCR reads, holding one entry per CDR3 protein. The repertoire holds over 150,000 distinct CDR3 sequences, with just under 6.5% as singletons. Sequences were derived from PBMCs, sampled before TCRalphabeta/CD19-depleted stem cell transplant. Every receptor here comes from a girl younger than two with combined immunodeficiency, due to receive a stem cell transplant.

This clonotype was seen a few times. The chain is built from TRBV20-1 and TRBJ2-7, with D maybe TRBD1 (6 bases). Germline values: CDR1 DFQATT, CDR2 SNEGSKA (reference sequence). This CDR3 is 13 amino acids long. Deletions cut 5 bases from V and 3 bases from J, with 14 bases between. CDR3 in amino acids: CSADTGQNYEQYF. The DNA for the CDR3 is TGCAGTGCTGATACGGGACAAAACTACGAGCAGTACTTC.

There are many counts of this clonotype. This chain connects TRBV29-1 to TRBJ1-2; D not certain. Germline CDR1 is SQVTM and CDR2 is ANQGSEA. Trimming removed 3 bases at V and 1 base at J, with 9 bases between. The CDR3 length is 13 residues. For the CDR3, the DNA is TGCAGCGTTGACGGGGAATTTAACTATGGCTACACCTTC. Protein product: CSVDGEFNYGYTF.

This clonotype was counted many times. The V and J genes are TRBV5-1 and TRBJ1-1; 9 nucleotides line up with TRBD1. CDR1 is SGHRS and CDR2 is YFSETQ in the germline V gene. V shed 0 bases and J 6 bases; nucleotides not matched to a gene: 6. This CDR3 region has 15 residues. CDR3 nucleotides: TGCGCCAGCAGCTTGGGACAGGGGGGGAAGGCTGAAGCTTTCTTT. Translated, it gives CASSLGQGGKAEAFF. Supplemented by reference TRBV5-1 and TRBJ1-1, the full variable domain reads KAGVTQTPRYLIKTRGQQVTLSCSPISGHRSVSWYQQTPGQGLQFLFEYFSETQRNKGNFPGRFSGRQFSNSRSEMNVSTLELGDSALYLCASSLGQGGKAEAFFGQGTRLTVV.

This chain links TRBV19 with TRBJ2-7; 7 nucleotides match TRBD1. V dropped 6 bases and J dropped 1; count of bases not matched to a gene: 9. Germline assignment: CDR1 LNHDA and CDR2 SQIVND (reference sequence). This CDR3 contains 15 residues. The DNA of the CDR3 is TGTGCCAGTAGCCCACAGGGGATAGGGTCCTACGAGCAGTACTTC. This encodes CASSPQGIGSYEQYF.

This clonotype was seen ten or more times. The chain combines TRBV27 with TRBJ2-2; 14 bases are a match to TRBD2. V shed 5 bases and J 6 bases; nucleotides not matched to a gene: 5. The CDR3 consists of 16 residues. CDR1 is MNHEY and CDR2 is SMNVEV in the germline V gene (reference sequence). CDR3 sequence: CASSPGTSGSAGELFF. CDR3 bases: TGTGCCAGCAGTCCGGGGACTAGCGGGAGCGCCGGGGAGCTGTTTTTT.

The rearrangement links TRBV12-3 or TRBV12-4 to TRBJ1-2, with D unclear. V dropped 7 bases and J dropped 3 bases, with 12 bases sitting between them. This CDR3 is 13 amino acids long. In nucleotides, the CDR3 is TGTGCCAGCACCCCCCGGTTTTACTATGGCTACACCTTC. This encodes CASTPRFYYGYTF.

In this sample, this clonotype turned up many times. The chain uses TRBV7-6 and TRBJ1-4; D gene uncertain. The V gene lost 0 bases and the J gene lost 8 bases, with 7 bases spanning the gap. CDR3 size: 13 residues. Germline V lookup: CDR1 SGHVS, CDR2 FNYEAQ. As DNA, the CDR3 is TGTGCCAGCAGCTTAGCTAGGCAGGAAAAACTGTTTTTT. Its protein product is CASSLARQEKLFF.

Only one count was recorded for this clonotype. The rearrangement joins TRBV3-1 to TRBJ2-1, with TRBD2 matching over 13 bases. CDR1 and CDR2 (germline): LGHDT, YNNKEL (reference sequence). The CDR3 is 18 amino acids. CDR3 residues: CTCSLTSGGKSSYNEQFF. CDR3 coding DNA: TGTACCTGCAGTTTGACTAGCGGGGGGAAAAGCTCCTACAATGAGCAGTTCTTC.

In this sample, this clonotype turned up many times. The J gene is TRBJ2-3, the V gene TRBV29-1, with a possible D match to TRBD2 (6 bases). This CDR3 has 11 amino acids. CDR1 is SQVTM, CDR2 ANQGSEA, per germline. V lost 5 bases and J lost 11, with 14 bases in between. CDR3 bases: TGCAGCGTTCCCACGGGGGAACGGCAGTATTTT. This codes for CSVPTGERQYF.

This clonotype was counted at least ten times. The genes are TRBV29-1 and TRBJ2-1, with 7 bases lining up with TRBD2. The CDR3 sequence is 11 residues long. Germline values: CDR1 SQVTM, CDR2 ANQGSEA. Germline trimming cut 5 bases from V and 5 bases from J; bases unmatched to any gene: 0. DNA for the CDR3: TGCAGCGTTCTAGCGGACAATGAGCAGTTCTTC. It encodes CSVLADNEQFF.

This clonotype occurred many times. J is TRBJ2-3 and V is TRBV28, with D possibly TRBD1 on 6 matching bases. The germline V and J ends were trimmed by 3 bases and 2 bases, with 15 bases remaining between them. There are 16 residues in the CDR3. Germline assignment: CDR1 MDHEN and CDR2 SYDVKM. The DNA for the CDR3 is TGTGCCAGCAGTTTTCGACAGGCGCGATACACAGATACGCAGTATTTT. Protein: CASSFRQARYTDTQYF.

This clonotype has a count of ten or more. The chain couples TRBV6-5 to TRBJ2-3, with D perhaps matching TRBD1 (5 bases). Germline lookup yields CDR1 MNHEY and CDR2 SVGAGI. CDR3 length: 18 residues. V lost 6 bases to trimming and J lost 5 bases, with 27 bases between them. In DNA form, the CDR3 reads TGTGCCAGCAGCAGTAGTCCGCGGACATGGACCCCACAAGATACGCAGTATTTT. Translating it yields CASSSSPRTWTPQDTQYF.

This clonotype showed up many times. This chain connects TRBV10-3 to TRBJ2-3; TRBD2 matches at 7 bases. Losses at the gene ends were 3 bases for V and 2 bases for J; bases not matched to a gene: 5. CDR1 ENHRY and CDR2 SYGVKD come from the germline V gene. CDR3 length: 15 amino acids. The CDR3 DNA sequence: TGTGCCATCAGTGACCCCGGGAGGTCCACAGATACGCAGTATTTT. Protein sequence: CAISDPGRSTDTQYF.

A note on this clonotype: A read error may be the cause here, since a much bigger clone is one base away. The chain carries TRBV5-1 and TRBJ2-1, with a tentative D call TRBD2 (5 bases). The V gene's germline CDR1 is SGHRS and CDR2 YFSETQ. There are 15 residues in the CDR3. Deletions cut 3 bases from V and 6 bases from J, with 16 bases between. CDR3 bases: TGCGCCAGCAGCTCCGTTAGCGATCGGTGCAATGAGCAGTTCTTC. This translates into CASSSVSDRCNEQFF.

Many counts were recorded for this clonotype. The chain joins TRBV7-9 to TRBJ2-5, with TRBD2 matching over 8 bases. The CDR3 totals 15 residues. Germline CDR1 and CDR2: SEHNR and FQNEAQ (reference sequence). Trimming took 2 bases from V and 2 from J; bases not matched to a gene: 4. The CDR3 region is CASSLHSGAQETQYF. The CDR3, as DNA: TGTGCCAGCAGCTTACATAGCGGGGCACAAGAGACCCAGTACTTC.

This clonotype was observed at least ten times. The chain recombines TRBV28 with TRBJ1-5, with D perhaps TRBD1 (5 bases). The CDR3 totals 14 residues. The germline V and J ends were trimmed by 8 bases and 5 bases, with 16 bases remaining between them. CDR1 is MDHEN, CDR2 SYDVKM, per germline. This CDR3 is CASGNWGDYQPQHF. The CDR3 DNA reads as TGTGCCAGCGGTAACTGGGGGGACTATCAGCCCCAGCATTTT.

V usage is TRBV11-1 and J usage is TRBJ1-1; 10 bases line up with TRBD1. Trimming took 5 bases from V and 1 from J; bases not matched to a gene: 19. The CDR3 runs to 20 residues. The germline CDR1 and CDR2 sequences are SGHAT and FQDESV (reference sequence). CDR3 protein: CASSHQRDRGQTVWNTEAFF. The CDR3 DNA is TGTGCCAGCAGCCACCAGAGGGACAGGGGCCAAACCGTGTGGAACACTGAAGCTTTCTTT.

This clonotype was picked up many times. J is TRBJ2-5 and V is TRBV7-7; D uncertain. The V gene's germline CDR1 is SSHAT and CDR2 FNYEAQ (reference sequence). This CDR3 spans 15 amino acids. V lost 1 base and J lost 5, with 14 bases in between. The CDR3 bases are TGTGCCAGCAGCTTAGTCCTTTCAGTCTGGGAGACCCAGTACTTC. This gives the protein CASSLVLSVWETQYF.

This clonotype was seen ten or more times. V is TRBV11-3 and J is TRBJ2-2; D gene uncertain. Germline V gene data show CDR1 as SGHNT and CDR2 as YENEEA. There are 15 residues in the CDR3. V lost 0 bases, J lost 2 bases, and 7 bases lay in between. The chain's CDR3 is CASSLEGGNTGELFF. The CDR3 nucleotides are TGTGCCAGCAGCTTAGAGGGTGGCAACACCGGGGAGCTGTTTTTT. The full variable domain, with the rest looked up from reference TRBV11-3 and TRBJ2-2, is EAGVVQSPRYKIIEKKQPVAFWCNPISGHNTLYWYLQNLGQGPELLIRYENEEAVDDSQLPKDRFSAERLKGVDSTLKIQPAELGDSAVYLCASSLEGGNTGELFFGEGSRLTVL.